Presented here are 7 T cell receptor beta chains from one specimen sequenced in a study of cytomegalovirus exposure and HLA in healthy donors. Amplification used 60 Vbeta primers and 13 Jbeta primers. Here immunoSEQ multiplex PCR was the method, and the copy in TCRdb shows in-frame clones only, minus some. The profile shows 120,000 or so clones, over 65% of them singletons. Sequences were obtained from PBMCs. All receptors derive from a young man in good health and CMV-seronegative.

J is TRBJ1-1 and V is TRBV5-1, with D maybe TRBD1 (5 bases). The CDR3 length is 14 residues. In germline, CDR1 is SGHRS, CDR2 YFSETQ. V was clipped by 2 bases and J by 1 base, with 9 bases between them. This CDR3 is CASSFGTENTEAFF. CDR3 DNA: TGCGCCAGCAGCTTTGGGACTGAGAACACTGAAGCTTTCTTT.

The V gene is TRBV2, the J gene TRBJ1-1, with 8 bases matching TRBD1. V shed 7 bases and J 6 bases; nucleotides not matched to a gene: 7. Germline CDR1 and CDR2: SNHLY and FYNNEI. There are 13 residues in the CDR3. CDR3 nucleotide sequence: TGTGCCAGCAAGAAGGACAGGGAGGCTGAAGCTTTCTTT. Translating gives CASKKDREAEAFF.

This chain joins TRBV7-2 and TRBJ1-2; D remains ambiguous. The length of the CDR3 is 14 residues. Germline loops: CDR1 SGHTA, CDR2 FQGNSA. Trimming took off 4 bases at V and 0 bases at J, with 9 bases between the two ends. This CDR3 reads CASSSRSSNYGYTF. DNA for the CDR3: TGTGCCAGCAGCTCGAGGTCGTCTAACTATGGCTACACCTTC.

The CDR3 is CASSFLNEQFF. The DNA of the CDR3 is TGTGCCAGCAGCTTCCTCAATGAGCAGTTCTTC. The chain couples TRBV5-6 to TRBJ2-1; D unresolved. The CDR3 totals 11 residues. The germline V gene has CDR1 SGHDT and CDR2 YYEEEE. Trimming removed 2 bases at V and 6 bases at J, with 3 bases between.

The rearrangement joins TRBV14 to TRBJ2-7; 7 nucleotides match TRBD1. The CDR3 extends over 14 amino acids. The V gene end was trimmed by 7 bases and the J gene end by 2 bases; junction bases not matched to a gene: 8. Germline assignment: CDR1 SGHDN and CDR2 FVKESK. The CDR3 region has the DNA TGTGCCAGCAACGACCGAACAGGGGCCTACGAGCAGTACTTC. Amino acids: CASNDRTGAYEQYF.

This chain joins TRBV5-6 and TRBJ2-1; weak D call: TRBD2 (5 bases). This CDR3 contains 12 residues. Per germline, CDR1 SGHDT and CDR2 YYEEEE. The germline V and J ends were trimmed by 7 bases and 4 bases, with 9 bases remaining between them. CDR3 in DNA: TGTGCCAGCGCGGGCAGGTACAATGAGCAGTTCTTC. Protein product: CASAGRYNEQFF.

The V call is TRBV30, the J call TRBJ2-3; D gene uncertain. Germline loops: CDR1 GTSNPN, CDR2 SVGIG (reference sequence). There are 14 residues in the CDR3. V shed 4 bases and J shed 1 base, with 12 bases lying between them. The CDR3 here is CAWTHTLRTDTQYF. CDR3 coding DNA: TGTGCCTGGACTCACACGCTTCGCACAGATACGCAGTATTTT.